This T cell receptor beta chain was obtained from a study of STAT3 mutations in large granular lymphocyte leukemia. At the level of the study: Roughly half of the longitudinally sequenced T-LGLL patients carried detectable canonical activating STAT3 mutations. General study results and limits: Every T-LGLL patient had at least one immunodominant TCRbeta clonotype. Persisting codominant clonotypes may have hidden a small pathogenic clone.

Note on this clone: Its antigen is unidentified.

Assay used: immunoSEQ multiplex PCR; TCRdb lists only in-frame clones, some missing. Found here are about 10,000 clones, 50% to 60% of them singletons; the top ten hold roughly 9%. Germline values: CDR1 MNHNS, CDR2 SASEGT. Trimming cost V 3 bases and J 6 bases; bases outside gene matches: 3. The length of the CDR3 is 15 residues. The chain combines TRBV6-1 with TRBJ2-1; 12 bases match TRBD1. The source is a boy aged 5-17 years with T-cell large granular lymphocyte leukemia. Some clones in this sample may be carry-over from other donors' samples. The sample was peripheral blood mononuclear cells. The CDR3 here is CASSEGQGASNEQFF. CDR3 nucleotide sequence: TGTGCCAGCAGTGAGGGACAGGGGGCTAGCAATGAGCAGTTCTTC.